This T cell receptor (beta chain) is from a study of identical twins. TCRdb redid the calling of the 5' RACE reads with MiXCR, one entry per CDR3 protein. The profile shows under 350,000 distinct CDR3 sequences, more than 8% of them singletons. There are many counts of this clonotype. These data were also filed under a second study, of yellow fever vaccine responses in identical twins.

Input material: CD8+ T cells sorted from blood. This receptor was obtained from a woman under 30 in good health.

The CDR3 spells CASFGTGELFF. CDR3 coding DNA: TGTGCCAGCTTTGGCACCGGGGAGCTGTTTTTT. The chain links TRBV7-9 to TRBJ2-2, with unresolved D. From germline, CDR1 is SEHNR and CDR2 FQNEAQ (reference sequence). The CDR3 has 11 amino acids. V was clipped by 8 bases and J by 4 bases, with 5 bases between them.